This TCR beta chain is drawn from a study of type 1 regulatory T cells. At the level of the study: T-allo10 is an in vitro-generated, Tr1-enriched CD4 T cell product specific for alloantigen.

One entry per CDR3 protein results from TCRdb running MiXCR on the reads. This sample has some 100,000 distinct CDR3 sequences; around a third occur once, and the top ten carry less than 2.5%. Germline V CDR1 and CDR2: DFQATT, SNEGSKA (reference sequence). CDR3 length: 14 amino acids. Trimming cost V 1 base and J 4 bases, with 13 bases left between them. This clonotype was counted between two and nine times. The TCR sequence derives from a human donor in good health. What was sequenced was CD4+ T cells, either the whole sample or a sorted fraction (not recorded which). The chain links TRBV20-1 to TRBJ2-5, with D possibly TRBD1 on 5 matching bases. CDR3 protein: CSARAEQGRETQYF. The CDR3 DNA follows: TGCAGTGCTAGAGCCGAGCAGGGTAGAGAGACCCAGTACTTC.